Below are 19 T cell receptor beta chains sequenced from a single sample in a study of metastatic and nonmetastatic thyroid tumors. TCRdb reassembled clones from the PCR reads with MiXCR. Of 8,000 to 9,000 clones in the sample, roughly 24% were seen once. None of the patients had undergone any treatment ahead of thyroid surgery. The material sequenced was adjacent normal tissue. The origin of the receptors is a female donor with papillary thyroid cancer or a benign thyroid nodule (not recorded which). Some clones in this sample may be carry-over from other donors' samples.

The chain is built from TRBV28 and TRBJ2-7; no definite D call. The CDR3 extends over 11 amino acids. The V end was cut by 6 bases, the J end by 0 bases, with 3 bases between. Germline V CDR1 and CDR2: MDHEN, SYDVKM. The CDR3 region is CASRSSYEQYF. The CDR3 nucleotides read TGTGCCAGCAGGAGCTCCTACGAGCAGTACTTC. The variable domain in full, completed from reference TRBV28 and TRBJ2-7, reads DVKVTQSSRYLVKRTGEKVFLECVQDMDHENMFWYRQDPGLGLRLIYFSYDVKMKEKGDIPEGYSVSREKKERFSLILESASTNQTSMYLCASRSSYEQYFGPGTRLTVT.

This clone is judged medium-sized. J is TRBJ2-1 and V is TRBV12-3 or TRBV12-4; D is uncertain. The germline V and J ends were trimmed by 7 bases and 3 bases, with 16 bases remaining between them. The CDR3 consists of 15 residues. The CDR3 DNA is TGTGCCAGCAACATTCGGGCCTCGAGCTACAATGAGCAGTTCTTC. Translation gives CASNIRASSYNEQFF.

This clone was seen a handful of times. CDR3 residues: CASTKGYGYTF. In DNA, the CDR3 is TGTGCCAGTACTAAAGGGTATGGCTACACCTTC. This chain uses TRBV19 with TRBJ1-2, with D unclear. V dropped 7 bases and J dropped 5 bases, with 8 bases sitting between them. Germline lookup yields CDR1 LNHDA and CDR2 SQIVND (reference sequence). CDR3 length: 11 amino acids.

This clone came up a few times. V is TRBV6-1 and J is TRBJ2-7; D possibly uses TRBD1 or TRBD2 (5 bases each). Germline CDR1 reads MNHNS; CDR2 reads SASEGT. Trimming took 8 bases from V and 4 from J, leaving 15 bases between them. The CDR3 runs 13 residues. The CDR3 region is CASGLGGWYEQYF. Here the CDR3 DNA reads TGTGCCAGCGGCCTTGGGGGTTGGTACGAGCAGTACTTC.

This clone is medium-sized by share. The chain carries TRBV2 and TRBJ2-1, with D tentatively TRBD1 (5 bases). Germline assignment: CDR1 SNHLY and CDR2 FYNNEI. V was shortened by 10 bases and J by 4 bases, with 14 bases between the two germline ends. This CDR3 has 13 amino acids. The CDR3 is CATKGQTYNEQFF. CDR3 sequence (DNA): TGTGCCACGAAGGGGCAGACATACAATGAGCAGTTCTTC. Together with reference TRBV2 and TRBJ2-1, the CDR3 gives the full variable domain: EPEVTQTPSHQVTQMGQEVILRCVPISNHLYFYWYRQILGQKVEFLVSFYNNEISEKSEIFDDQFSVERPDGSNFTLKIRSTKLEDSAMYFCATKGQTYNEQFFGPGTRLTVL.

Judged by abundance, this clone is medium-sized. The gene calls are TRBV30 and TRBJ2-7; D unresolved. The germline V gene encodes CDR1 GTSNPN and CDR2 SVGIG (reference sequence). CDR3 length: 14 residues. V lost 0 bases and J lost 1, with 10 bases in between. CDR3 DNA: TGTGCCTGGAGTGTACTTGGCCGTTCCTACGAGCAGTACTTC. Amino acids: CAWSVLGRSYEQYF.

This clone appeared many times. V usage is TRBV20-1 and J usage is TRBJ1-4; D is unresolved. The CDR3 sequence is 13 residues long. Germline assignment: CDR1 DFQATT and CDR2 SNEGSKA (reference sequence). V shed 3 bases and J shed 8 bases, with 13 bases lying between them. In DNA form, the CDR3 reads TGCAGTGCTAGTAACACCGGTCGGGAAAAACTGTTTTTT. Its translation is CSASNTGREKLFF.

By share, this clone ranks as medium-sized. This chain connects TRBV27 to TRBJ1-5, with D possibly TRBD1 on 6 matching bases. Germline CDR1 is MNHEY and CDR2 is SMNVEV (reference sequence). V gave up 8 bases and J gave up 6 bases, with 17 bases separating them. There are 14 residues in the CDR3. The CDR3 here is CASGTRGGGQPQHF. For the CDR3, the DNA is TGTGCCAGCGGGACACGGGGGGGCGGTCAGCCCCAGCATTTT.

This clone showed up just a few times. The chain has TRBV18 and TRBJ2-7; 15 bases agree with TRBD2. The CDR3 sequence is 14 residues long. The germline CDR1 and CDR2 sequences are KGHSH and LQKENI. V lost 8 bases to trimming and J lost 7 bases; unmatched junction nucleotides: 6. The CDR3 nucleotides are TGTGCCAGCGGACTAGCGGGAGGGCCTATTGAGCAGTACTTC. Protein: CASGLAGGPIEQYF.

This clone was observed a handful of times. The chain recombines TRBV27 with TRBJ2-7; D call uncertain. The length of the CDR3 is 15 residues. The V gene lost 6 bases and the J gene lost 2 bases, with 17 bases spanning the gap. Germline CDR1 and CDR2: MNHEY and SMNVEV (reference sequence). The CDR3 nucleotides are TGTGCCAGCAGCCCTACCTATTCCTTGGCCTACGAGCAGTACTTC. It encodes CASSPTYSLAYEQYF.

The sample holds many counts of this clone. This clone may be a read error of a much larger clone one base away. Without the conserved terminal phenylalanine or tryptophan, this CDR3 likely stems from a read error. V and J are TRBV11-3 and TRBJ1-2, with a tentative D call TRBD1 (5 bases). This CDR3 comprises 13 residues. CDR1 and CDR2 from the germline V gene are SGHNT and YENEEA. The V and J ends lost 6 bases and 7 bases respectively, with 15 bases between them. The CDR3 sequence: CASRENQGSGYTL. CDR3 nucleotide sequence: TGTGCCAGCAGAGAAAATCAGGGTAGTGGCTACACCCTC.

Judged by abundance, this clone is medium-sized. V is TRBV20-1 and J is TRBJ1-2; 9 bases agree with TRBD1. CDR1 is DFQATT and CDR2 is SNEGSKA in the germline V gene (reference sequence). Unmatched junction bases numbered 4, after V lost 5 bases and J lost 3 bases. This CDR3 is built from 13 residues. CDR3 amino acids: CSAGTGRDYGYTF. CDR3 in DNA: TGCAGTGCTGGGACAGGGCGGGACTATGGCTACACCTTC.

The chain is built from TRBV20-1 and TRBJ1-1; a possible D gene is TRBD1 (5 bases). Looked up from germline, CDR1 is DFQATT and CDR2 is SNEGSKA (reference sequence). The ends were cut back, 1 base at V and 10 bases at J, with 16 bases in the middle. The CDR3 is 13 residues long. The CDR3 DNA reads as TGCAGTGCTAGAGTTGTCAGGGTTCGGGGAGCTTTCTTT. Its protein product is CSARVVRVRGAFF.

This chain connects TRBV5-5 to TRBJ2-7; 10 positions match TRBD1. J gave up 6 bases and V 3 bases, and 9 bases lay outside the gene matches. Per the germline V gene, CDR1 is SGHKS and CDR2 is YYEKEE (reference sequence). The length of the CDR3 is 15 residues. CDR3 coding DNA: TGTGCCAGCAGCTCCACGTCCGGGACAGGGGTCGAGCAGTACTTC. This sequence encodes CASSSTSGTGVEQYF. The full variable domain, rest sourced from reference TRBV5-5 and TRBJ2-7, is DAGVTQSPTHLIKTRGQQVTLRCSPISGHKSVSWYQQVLGQGPQFIFQYYEKEERGRGNFPDRFSARQFPNYSSELNVNALLLGDSALYLCASSSTSGTGVEQYFGPGTRLTVT.

This clone is classed as medium-sized. This sequence joins TRBV20-1 and TRBJ1-4, with unresolved D. Germline CDR1 reads DFQATT; CDR2 reads SNEGSKA (reference sequence). The CDR3 has 15 residues. Trimming left V 3 bases short and J 4 bases short, with 15 bases between. For the CDR3, the DNA is TGCAGTGCTAGTCCGAGGGCAGGAGTTAATGAAAAACTGTTTTTT. Translated: CSASPRAGVNEKLFF.

This clone is judged medium-sized. The rearrangement uses TRBV27 and TRBJ1-1, with D possibly TRBD1 on 6 matching bases. The CDR3 spans 13 residues. Trimming pared 4 bases from V and 1 base from J, leaving 7 bases between. The V gene's germline CDR1 is MNHEY and CDR2 SMNVEV (reference sequence). The CDR3 DNA reads TGTGCCAGCAGTTACAGGGAGAACACTGAAGCTTTCTTT. Amino acid sequence: CASSYRENTEAFF.

The J gene is TRBJ1-1, the V gene TRBV27; D uncertain. The germline V gene encodes CDR1 MNHEY and CDR2 SMNVEV (reference sequence). This CDR3 contains 13 residues. Between the trimmed V and J ends, which lost 5 bases and 1 base, there was a span of 8 bases. The CDR3 DNA sequence: TGTGCCAGCAGTCCTGAGGGGAACACTGAAGCTTTCTTT. It encodes CASSPEGNTEAFF.

The chain recombines TRBV11-1 with TRBJ2-2, with D possibly TRBD1 on 5 matching bases. CDR1 and CDR2 from the germline V gene are SGHAT and FQDESV (reference sequence). Trimming pared 5 bases from V and 5 bases from J, leaving 15 bases between. CDR3 length equals 15 residues. CDR3 sequence: CASSNPPQGTGELFF. In DNA, the CDR3 is TGTGCCAGCAGCAACCCGCCCCAGGGTACCGGGGAGCTGTTTTTT.

The chain uses TRBV20-1 and TRBJ2-7; D may match TRBD1 or TRBD2 (5 bases each). V lost 6 bases and J lost 2, with 14 bases in between. Germline V gene sequence: CDR1 DFQATT, CDR2 SNEGSKA (reference sequence). There are 13 residues in the CDR3. CDR3 protein: CSAPGRRPYEQYF. DNA of the CDR3: TGCAGTGCCCCGGGACGCCGTCCCTACGAGCAGTACTTC.